This T cell receptor (beta chain) derives from a study of blood T cells in healthy people across ages. This clonotype was observed a handful of times. Trimming took off 5 bases at V and 4 bases at J, with 11 bases between the two ends. Germline CDR1 reads DFQATT; CDR2 reads SNEGSKA (reference sequence). The CDR3 has 12 amino acids. A second roughly 6 to 12 cycle PCR used barcoded and J-beta primers. TCRdb passed the 5' RACE reads through MiXCR, listing each CDR3 protein once. The top ten hold roughly 23% of the sample, which has fewer than 2 million distinct CDR3 sequences, approximately 40% seen once.

This TCR came from a human donor in good health. The chain couples TRBV20-1 to TRBJ1-2, with D hard to call. Sequenced sample: blood. CDR3 sequence: CSASFGVYGYTF. The CDR3 DNA follows: TGCAGTGCTTCCTTCGGGGTCTATGGCTACACCTTC.